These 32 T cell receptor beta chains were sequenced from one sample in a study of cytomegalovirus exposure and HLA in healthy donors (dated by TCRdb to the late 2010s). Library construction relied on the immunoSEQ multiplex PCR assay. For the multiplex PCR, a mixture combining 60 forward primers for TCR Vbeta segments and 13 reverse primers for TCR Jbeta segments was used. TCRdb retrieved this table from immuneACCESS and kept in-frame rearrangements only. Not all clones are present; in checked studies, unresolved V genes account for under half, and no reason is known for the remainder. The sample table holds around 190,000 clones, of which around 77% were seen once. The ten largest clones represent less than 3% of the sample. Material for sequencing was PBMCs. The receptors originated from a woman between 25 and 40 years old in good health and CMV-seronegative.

The CDR3 DNA follows: TGTGCCAGCAAAACCACAGGTACCTACGAGCAGTACTTC. Amino acids: CASKTTGTYEQYF. The chain joins TRBV6-5 to TRBJ2-7; a possible D gene is TRBD1 (5 bases). CDR1 MNHEY and CDR2 SVGAGI come from the germline V gene. The CDR3 has 13 amino acids. Trimming pared 7 bases from V and 2 bases from J, leaving 12 bases between.

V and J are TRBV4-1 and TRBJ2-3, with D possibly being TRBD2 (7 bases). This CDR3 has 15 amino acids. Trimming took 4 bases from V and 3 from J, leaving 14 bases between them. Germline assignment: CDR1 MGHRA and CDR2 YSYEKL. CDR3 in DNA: TGCGCCAGCAGCCCGGGGGGCCGGGGGACAGATACGCAGTATTTT. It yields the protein CASSPGGRGTDTQYF.

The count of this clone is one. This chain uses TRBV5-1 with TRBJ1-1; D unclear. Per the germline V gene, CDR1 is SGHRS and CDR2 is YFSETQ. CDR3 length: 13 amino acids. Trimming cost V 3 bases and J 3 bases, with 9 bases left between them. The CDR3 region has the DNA TGCGCCAGCAGCTCCCGGGTGGACACTGAAGCTTTCTTT. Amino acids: CASSSRVDTEAFF.

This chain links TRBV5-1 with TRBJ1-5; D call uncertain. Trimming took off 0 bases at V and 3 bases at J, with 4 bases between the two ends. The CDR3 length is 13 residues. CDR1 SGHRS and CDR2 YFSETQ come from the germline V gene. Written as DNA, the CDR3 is TGCGCCAGCAGCTTGGTTATCAATCAGCCCCAGCATTTT. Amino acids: CASSLVINQPQHF.

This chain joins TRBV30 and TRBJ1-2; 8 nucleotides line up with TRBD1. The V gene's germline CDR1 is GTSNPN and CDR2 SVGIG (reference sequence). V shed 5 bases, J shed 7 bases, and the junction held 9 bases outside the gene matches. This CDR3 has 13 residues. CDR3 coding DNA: TGTGCCTGGGCAGGACAGGGTAGCCGTGGCTACACCTTC. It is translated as CAWAGQGSRGYTF.

The CDR3 protein is CASSSLAGRSYEQYF. CDR3 nucleotide sequence: TGTGCCAGCAGCTCCTTAGCGGGACGCTCCTACGAGCAGTACTTC. The V and J genes are TRBV11-2 and TRBJ2-7; the match to TRBD2 covers 8 bases. The CDR3 runs to 15 residues. Per germline, CDR1 SGHAT and CDR2 FQNNGV. V shed 4 bases and J 0 bases; nucleotides not matched to a gene: 5. The full variable domain, with the rest looked up from reference TRBV11-2 and TRBJ2-7, is EAGVAQSPRYKIIEKRQSVAFWCNPISGHATLYWYQQILGQGPKLLIQFQNNGVVDDSQLPKDRFSAERLKGVDSTLKIQPAKLEDSAVYLCASSSLAGRSYEQYFGPGTRLTVT.

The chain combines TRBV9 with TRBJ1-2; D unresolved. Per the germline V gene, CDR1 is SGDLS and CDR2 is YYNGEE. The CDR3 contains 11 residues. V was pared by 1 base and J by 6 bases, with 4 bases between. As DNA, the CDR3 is TGTGCCAGCAGCGTAAACAATGGCTACACCTTC. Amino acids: CASSVNNGYTF.

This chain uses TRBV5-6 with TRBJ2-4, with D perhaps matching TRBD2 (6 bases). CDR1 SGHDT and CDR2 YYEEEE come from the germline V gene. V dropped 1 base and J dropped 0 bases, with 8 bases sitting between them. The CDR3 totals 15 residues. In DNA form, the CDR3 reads TGTGCCAGCAGCTTGTGGGGACTAGCCAAAAACATTCAGTACTTC. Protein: CASSLWGLAKNIQYF. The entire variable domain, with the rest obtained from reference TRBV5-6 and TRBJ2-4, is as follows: DAGVTQSPTHLIKTRGQQVTLRCSPKSGHDTVSWYQQALGQGPQFIFQYYEEEERQRGNFPDRFSGHQFPNYSSELNVNALLLGDSALYLCASSLWGLAKNIQYFGAGTRLSVL.

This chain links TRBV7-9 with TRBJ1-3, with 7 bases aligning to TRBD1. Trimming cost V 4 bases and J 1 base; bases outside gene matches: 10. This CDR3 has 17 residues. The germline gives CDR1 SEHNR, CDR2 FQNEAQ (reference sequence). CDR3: CASSSQPQGTSGNTIYF. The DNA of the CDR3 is TGTGCCAGCAGCTCCCAACCACAGGGGACTTCTGGAAACACCATATATTTT.

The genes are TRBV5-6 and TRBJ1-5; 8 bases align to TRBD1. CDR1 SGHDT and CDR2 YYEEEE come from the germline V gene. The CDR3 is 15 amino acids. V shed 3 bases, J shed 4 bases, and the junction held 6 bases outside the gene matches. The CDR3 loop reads CASSSTGEGNQPQHF. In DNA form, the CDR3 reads TGTGCCAGCAGCTCGACAGGGGAAGGTAATCAGCCCCAGCATTTT.

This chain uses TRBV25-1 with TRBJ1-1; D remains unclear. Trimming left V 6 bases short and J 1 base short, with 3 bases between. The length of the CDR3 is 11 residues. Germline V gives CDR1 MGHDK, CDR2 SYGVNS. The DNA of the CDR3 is TGTGCCAGCAGCAGGAACACTGAAGCTTTCTTT. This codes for CASSRNTEAFF.

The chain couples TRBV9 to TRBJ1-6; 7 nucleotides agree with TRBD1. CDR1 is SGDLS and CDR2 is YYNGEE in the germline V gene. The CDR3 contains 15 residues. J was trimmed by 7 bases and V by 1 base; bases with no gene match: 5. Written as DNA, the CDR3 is TGTGCCAGCAGCGTAAGGGGGACAGAGAATTCACCCCTCCACTTT. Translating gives CASSVRGTENSPLHF.

Written as DNA, the CDR3 is TGTGCCAGCAGCTTGGCCAAATACGAGCAGTACTTC. Its protein product is CASSLAKYEQYF. The chain has TRBV5-6 and TRBJ2-7, with D unclear. The CDR3 loop spans 12 amino acids. Germline V gene sequence: CDR1 SGHDT, CDR2 YYEEEE. Trimming took 0 bases from V and 4 from J, leaving 5 bases between them.

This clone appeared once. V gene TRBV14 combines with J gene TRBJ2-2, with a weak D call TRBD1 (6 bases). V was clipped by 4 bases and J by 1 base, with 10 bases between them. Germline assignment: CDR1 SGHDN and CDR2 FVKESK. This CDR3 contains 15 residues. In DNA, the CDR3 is TGTGCCAGCAGCCGGGGGACACTGAACACCGGGGAGCTGTTTTTT. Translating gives CASSRGTLNTGELFF.

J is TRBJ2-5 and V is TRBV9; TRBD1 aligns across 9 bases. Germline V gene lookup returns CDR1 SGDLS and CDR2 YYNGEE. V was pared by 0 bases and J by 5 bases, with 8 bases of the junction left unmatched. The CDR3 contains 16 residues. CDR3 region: CASSVAGGQGYETQYF. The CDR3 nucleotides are TGTGCCAGCAGCGTAGCTGGGGGACAGGGTTACGAGACCCAGTACTTC.

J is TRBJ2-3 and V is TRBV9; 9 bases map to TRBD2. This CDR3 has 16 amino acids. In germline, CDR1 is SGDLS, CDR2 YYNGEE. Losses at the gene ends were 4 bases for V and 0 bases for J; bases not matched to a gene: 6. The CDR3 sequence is CASSQSGGHSTDTQYF. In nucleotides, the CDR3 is TGTGCCAGCAGCCAGAGCGGGGGGCATAGCACAGATACGCAGTATTTT.

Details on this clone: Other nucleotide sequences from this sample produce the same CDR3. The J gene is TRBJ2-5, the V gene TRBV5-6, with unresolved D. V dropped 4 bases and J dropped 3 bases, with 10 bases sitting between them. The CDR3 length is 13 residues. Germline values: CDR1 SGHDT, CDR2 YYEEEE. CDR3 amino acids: CASSPLSEETQYF. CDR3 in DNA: TGTGCCAGCAGCCCACTCTCGGAAGAGACCCAGTACTTC.

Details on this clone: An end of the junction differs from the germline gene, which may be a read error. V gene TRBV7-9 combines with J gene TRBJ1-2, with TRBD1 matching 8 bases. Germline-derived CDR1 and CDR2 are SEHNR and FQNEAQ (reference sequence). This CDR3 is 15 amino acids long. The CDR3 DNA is TGTGCCAGCAGCTCCCAGGGGGCAGCTGGGTATGGCTACCCCTTC. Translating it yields CASSSQGAAGYGYPF.

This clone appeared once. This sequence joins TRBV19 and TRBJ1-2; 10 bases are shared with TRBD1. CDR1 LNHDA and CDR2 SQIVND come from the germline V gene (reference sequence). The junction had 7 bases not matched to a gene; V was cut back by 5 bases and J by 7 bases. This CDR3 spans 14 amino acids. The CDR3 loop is CASSQTGGFGGYTF. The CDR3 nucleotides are TGTGCCAGTAGTCAGACAGGGGGCTTCGGTGGCTACACCTTC.

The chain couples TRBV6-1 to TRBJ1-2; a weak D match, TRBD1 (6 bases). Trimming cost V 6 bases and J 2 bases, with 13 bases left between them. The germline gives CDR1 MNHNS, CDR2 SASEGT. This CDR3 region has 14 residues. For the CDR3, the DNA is TGTGCCAGCAGCCTAGGACAGAGCAACTATGGCTACACCTTC. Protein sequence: CASSLGQSNYGYTF.

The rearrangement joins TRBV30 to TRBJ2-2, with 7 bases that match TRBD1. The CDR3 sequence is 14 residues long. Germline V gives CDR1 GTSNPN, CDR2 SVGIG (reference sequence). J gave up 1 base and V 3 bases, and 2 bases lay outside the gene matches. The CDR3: CAWRQGWNTGELFF. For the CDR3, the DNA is TGTGCCTGGAGACAGGGGTGGAACACCGGGGAGCTGTTTTTT.

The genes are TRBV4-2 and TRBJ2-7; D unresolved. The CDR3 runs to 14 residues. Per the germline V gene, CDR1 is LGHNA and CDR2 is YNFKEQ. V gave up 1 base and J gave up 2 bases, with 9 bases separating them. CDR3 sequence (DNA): TGTGCCAGCAGCCAAGGGATAGCCACCTACGAGCAGTACTTC. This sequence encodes CASSQGIATYEQYF.

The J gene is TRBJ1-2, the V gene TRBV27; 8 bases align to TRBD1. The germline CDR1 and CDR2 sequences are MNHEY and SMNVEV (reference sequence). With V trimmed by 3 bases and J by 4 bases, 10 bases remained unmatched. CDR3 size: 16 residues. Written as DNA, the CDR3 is TGTGCCAGCAGTTTTAAACGGGACAGGCTAATCTATGGCTACACCTTC. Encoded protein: CASSFKRDRLIYGYTF.

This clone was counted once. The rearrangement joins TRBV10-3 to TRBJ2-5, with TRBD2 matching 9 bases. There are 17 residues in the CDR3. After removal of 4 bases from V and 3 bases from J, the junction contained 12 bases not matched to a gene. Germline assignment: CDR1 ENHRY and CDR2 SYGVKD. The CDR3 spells CAISGVKAGGPEETQYF. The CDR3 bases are TGTGCCATCAGTGGGGTTAAGGCGGGGGGGCCCGAAGAGACCCAGTACTTC.

CDR3 DNA: TGTGCCAGCTCACCCCAGACAGGGTCGGACAATGAGCAGTTCTTC. Amino acid sequence: CASSPQTGSDNEQFF. V is TRBV18 and J is TRBJ2-1; the match to TRBD1 covers 7 bases. CDR3 size: 15 residues. V gave up 3 bases and J gave up 5 bases; unmatched junction bases: 7. Germline V CDR1 and CDR2: KGHSH, LQKENI.

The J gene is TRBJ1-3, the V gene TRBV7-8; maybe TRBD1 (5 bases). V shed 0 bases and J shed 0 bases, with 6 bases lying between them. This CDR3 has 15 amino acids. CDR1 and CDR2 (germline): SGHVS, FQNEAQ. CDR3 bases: TGTGCCAGCAGCTTAGCCCAGGGCTCTGGAAACACCATATATTTT. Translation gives CASSLAQGSGNTIYF.

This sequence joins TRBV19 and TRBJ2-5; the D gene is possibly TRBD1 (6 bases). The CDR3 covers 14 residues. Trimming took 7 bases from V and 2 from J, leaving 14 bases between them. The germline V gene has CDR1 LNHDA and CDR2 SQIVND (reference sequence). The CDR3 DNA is TGTGCCAGTACCGATGGGGGCTCTCAAGAGACCCAGTACTTC. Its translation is CASTDGGSQETQYF.

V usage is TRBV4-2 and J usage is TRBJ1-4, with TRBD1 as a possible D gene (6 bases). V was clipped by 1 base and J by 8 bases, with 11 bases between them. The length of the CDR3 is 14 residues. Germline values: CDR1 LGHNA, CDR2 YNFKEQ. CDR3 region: CASSQARGYEKLFF. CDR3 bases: TGTGCCAGCAGCCAAGCCAGGGGATACGAAAAACTGTTTTTT.

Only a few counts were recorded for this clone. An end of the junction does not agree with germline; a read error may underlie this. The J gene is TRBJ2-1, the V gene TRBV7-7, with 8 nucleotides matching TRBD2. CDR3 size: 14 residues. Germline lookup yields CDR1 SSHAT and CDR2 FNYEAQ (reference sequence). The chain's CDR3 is CASSSRTSSDEQFF. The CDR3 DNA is TGTGCTAGCAGCTCTCGGACTAGCAGCGATGAGCAGTTCTTC.

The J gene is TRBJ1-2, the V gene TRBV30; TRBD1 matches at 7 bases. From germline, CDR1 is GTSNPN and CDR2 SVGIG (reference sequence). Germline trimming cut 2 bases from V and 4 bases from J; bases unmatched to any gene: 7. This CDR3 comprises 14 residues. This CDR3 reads CAWSRTGRGYGYTF. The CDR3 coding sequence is TGTGCCTGGAGTCGGACAGGACGGGGCTATGGCTACACCTTC.

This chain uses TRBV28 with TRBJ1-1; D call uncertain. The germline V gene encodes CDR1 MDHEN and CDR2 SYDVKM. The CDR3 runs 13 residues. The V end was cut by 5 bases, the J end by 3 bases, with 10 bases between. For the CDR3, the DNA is TGTGCCAGCAGTGCTGGCCAGGACACTGAAGCTTTCTTT. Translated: CASSAGQDTEAFF.

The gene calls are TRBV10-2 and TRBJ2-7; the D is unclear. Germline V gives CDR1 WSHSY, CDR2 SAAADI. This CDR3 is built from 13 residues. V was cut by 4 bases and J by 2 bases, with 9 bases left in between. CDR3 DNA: TGCGCCAGCAGTGTCCCGTTAACCTACGAGCAGTACTTC. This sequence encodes CASSVPLTYEQYF.